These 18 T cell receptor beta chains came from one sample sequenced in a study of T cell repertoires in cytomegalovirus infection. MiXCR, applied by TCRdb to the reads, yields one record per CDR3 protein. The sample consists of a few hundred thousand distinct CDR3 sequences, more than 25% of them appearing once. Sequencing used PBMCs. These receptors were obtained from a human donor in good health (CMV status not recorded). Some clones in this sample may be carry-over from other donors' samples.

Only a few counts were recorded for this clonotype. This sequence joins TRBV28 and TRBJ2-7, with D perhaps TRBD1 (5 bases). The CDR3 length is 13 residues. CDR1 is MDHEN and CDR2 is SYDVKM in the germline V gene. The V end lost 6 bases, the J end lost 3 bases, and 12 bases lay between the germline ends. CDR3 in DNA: TGTGCCAGCAGCCCCGGACACCTCTACGAGCAGTACTTC. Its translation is CASSPGHLYEQYF. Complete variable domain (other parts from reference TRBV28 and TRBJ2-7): DVKVTQSSRYLVKRTGEKVFLECVQDMDHENMFWYRQDPGLGLRLIYFSYDVKMKEKGDIPEGYSVSREKKERFSLILESASTNQTSMYLCASSPGHLYEQYFGPGTRLTVT.

CDR3 nucleotide sequence: TGTGCCAGCACACGAGGAAGTCCCTACGAGCAGTACTTC. Amino acids: CASTRGSPYEQYF. The chain has TRBV6-2 or TRBV6-3 and TRBJ2-7; no definite D call. CDR3 length: 13 amino acids. From germline, CDR1 is MNHEY and CDR2 SVGEGT. V lost 7 bases and J 2 bases, leaving 12 bases between the germline ends.

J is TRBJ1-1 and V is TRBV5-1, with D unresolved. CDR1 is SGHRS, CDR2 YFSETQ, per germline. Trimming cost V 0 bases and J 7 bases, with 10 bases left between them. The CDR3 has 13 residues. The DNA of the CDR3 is TGCGCCAGCAGCTTGGACAGCCTAAATGAAGCTTTCTTT. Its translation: CASSLDSLNEAFF.

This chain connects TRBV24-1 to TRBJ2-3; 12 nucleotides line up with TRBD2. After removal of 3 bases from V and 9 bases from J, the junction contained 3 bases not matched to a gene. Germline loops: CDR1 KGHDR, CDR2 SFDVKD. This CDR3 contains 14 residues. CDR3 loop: CATSDSGLAGTQYF. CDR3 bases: TGTGCCACCAGTGATAGCGGACTAGCGGGAACGCAGTATTTT.

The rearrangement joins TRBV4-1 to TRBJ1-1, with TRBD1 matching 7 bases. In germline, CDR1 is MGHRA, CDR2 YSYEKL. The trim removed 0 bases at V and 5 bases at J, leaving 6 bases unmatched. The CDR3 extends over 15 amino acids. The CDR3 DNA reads TGCGCCAGCAGCCAAGATGGCAGGGGGTGGACTGAAGCTTTCTTT. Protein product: CASSQDGRGWTEAFF.

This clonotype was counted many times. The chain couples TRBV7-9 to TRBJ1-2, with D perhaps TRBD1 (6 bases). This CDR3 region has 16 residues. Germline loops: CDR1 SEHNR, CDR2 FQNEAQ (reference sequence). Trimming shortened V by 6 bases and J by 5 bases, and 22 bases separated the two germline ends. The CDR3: CASRPMTGFPLYGYTF. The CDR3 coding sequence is TGTGCCAGCAGACCAATGACAGGTTTTCCTCTTTATGGCTACACCTTC.

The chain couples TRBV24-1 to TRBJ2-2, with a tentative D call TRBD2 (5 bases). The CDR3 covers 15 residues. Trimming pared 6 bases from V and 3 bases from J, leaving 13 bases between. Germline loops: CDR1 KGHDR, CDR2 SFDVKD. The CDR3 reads CATSLPGEYTGELFF. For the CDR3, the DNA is TGTGCCACCAGTCTGCCCGGGGAATACACCGGGGAGCTGTTTTTT.

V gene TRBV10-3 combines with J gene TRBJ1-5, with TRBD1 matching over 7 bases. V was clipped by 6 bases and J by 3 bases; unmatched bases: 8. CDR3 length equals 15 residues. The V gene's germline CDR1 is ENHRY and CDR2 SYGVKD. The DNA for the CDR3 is TGTGCCATCAGCGACGGACAGGCATACAATCAGCCCCAGCATTTT. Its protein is CAISDGQAYNQPQHF.

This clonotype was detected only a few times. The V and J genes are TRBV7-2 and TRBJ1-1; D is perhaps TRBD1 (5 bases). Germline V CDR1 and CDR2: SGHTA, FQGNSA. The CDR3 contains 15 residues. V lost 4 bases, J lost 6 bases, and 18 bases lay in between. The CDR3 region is CASSSRGPFDPEAFF. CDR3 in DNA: TGTGCCAGCAGCTCCCGGGGACCCTTTGACCCTGAAGCTTTCTTT.

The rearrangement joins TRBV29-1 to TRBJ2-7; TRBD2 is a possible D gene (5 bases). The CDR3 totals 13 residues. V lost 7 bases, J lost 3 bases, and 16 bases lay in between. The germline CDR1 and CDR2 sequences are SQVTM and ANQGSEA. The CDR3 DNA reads TGCAGCGCCCTGGGCCCGGGGAGCTACGAGCAGTACGTC. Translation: CSALGPGSYEQYV.

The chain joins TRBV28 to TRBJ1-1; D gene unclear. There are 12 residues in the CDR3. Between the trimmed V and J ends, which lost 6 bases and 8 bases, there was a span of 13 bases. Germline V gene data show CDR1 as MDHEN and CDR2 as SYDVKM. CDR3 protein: CASSPIGTEAFF. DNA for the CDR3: TGTGCCAGCAGCCCAATCGGCACAGAAGCTTTCTTT.

CDR3 loop: CASSDTGTVSEKLFF. CDR3 sequence (DNA): TGTGCCAGCAGTGATACCGGGACAGTATCTGAAAAACTGTTTTTT. V usage is TRBV6-2 or TRBV6-3 and J usage is TRBJ1-4, with 7 bases that match TRBD1. This CDR3 region has 15 residues. Trimming took 5 bases from V and 7 from J; bases not matched to a gene: 10. Germline loops: CDR1 MNHEY, CDR2 SVGEGT.

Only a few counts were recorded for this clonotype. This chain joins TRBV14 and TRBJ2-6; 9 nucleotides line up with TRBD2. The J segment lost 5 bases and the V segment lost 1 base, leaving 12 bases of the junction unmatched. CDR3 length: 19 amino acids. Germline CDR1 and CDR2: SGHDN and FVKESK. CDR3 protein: CASSQVRRLAGSRANVLTF. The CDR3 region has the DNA TGTGCCAGCAGCCAAGTAAGGAGGCTAGCGGGAAGTCGGGCCAACGTCCTGACTTTC.

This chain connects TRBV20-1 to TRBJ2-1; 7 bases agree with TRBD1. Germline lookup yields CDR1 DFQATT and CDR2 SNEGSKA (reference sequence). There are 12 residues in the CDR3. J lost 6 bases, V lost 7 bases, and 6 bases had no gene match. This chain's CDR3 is CSVRRQGNEQFF. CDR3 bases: TGCAGTGTCAGAAGACAGGGCAATGAGCAGTTCTTC.

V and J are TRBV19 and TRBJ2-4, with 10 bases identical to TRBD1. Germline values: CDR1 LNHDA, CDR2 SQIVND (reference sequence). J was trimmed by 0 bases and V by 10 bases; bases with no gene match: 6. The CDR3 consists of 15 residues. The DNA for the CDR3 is TGTGCCACTGTGGGACAGGGGCTAGCCAAAAACATTCAGTACTTC. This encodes CATVGQGLAKNIQYF.

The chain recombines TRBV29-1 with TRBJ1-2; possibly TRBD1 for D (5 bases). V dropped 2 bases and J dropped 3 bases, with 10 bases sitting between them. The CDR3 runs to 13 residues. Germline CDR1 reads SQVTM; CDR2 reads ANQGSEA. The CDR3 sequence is CSVESTVDYGYTF. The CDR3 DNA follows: TGCAGCGTTGAATCGACAGTTGACTATGGCTACACCTTC.

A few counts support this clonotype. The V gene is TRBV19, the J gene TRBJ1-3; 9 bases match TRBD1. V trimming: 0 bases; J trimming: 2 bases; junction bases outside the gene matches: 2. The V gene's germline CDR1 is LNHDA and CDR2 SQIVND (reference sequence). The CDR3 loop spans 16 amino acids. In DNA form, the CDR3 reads TGTGCCAGTAGTATAGACGGGACAGGGACTGGAAACACCATATATTTT. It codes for CASSIDGTGTGNTIYF.

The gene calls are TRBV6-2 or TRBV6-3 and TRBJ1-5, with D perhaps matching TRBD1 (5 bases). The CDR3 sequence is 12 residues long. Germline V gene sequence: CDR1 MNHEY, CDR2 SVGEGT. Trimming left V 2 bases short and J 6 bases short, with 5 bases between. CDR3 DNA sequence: TGTGCCAGCAGTTACGGGGGTCAGCCCCAGCATTTT. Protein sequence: CASSYGGQPQHF.